This TCR beta chain is drawn from a study of blood T cell repertoires in COVID-19. About the research overall: Both acute and convalescent COVID-19 samples were obtained from the United States, Italy and Spain. T cells, B-cell-depleted T cells, or PBMCs supplied cDNA or gDNA.

The V and J ends lost 5 bases and 2 bases, in that order; junction bases with no gene match: 8. Germline V gene data show CDR1 as GTSNPN and CDR2 as SVGIG (reference sequence). The CDR3 contains 15 residues. This table comes from immunoSEQ multiplex PCR, and its TCRdb copy is limited to in-frame clones, with some not included. Found here are about 480,000 clones, about nine tenths of them singletons; the top ten hold around an eighth. Recruited during active infection, patients (from Seattle) were subsequently followed longitudinally. Sequences were obtained from peripheral blood. The clonotype originates from a woman aged 45-60 years with COVID-19, enrolled during active disease. V and J are TRBV30 and TRBJ2-2; 7 bases line up with TRBD1. The CDR3, as DNA: TGTGCCTGGGGGCCCGGGACAGTTAACACCGGGGAGCTGTTTTTT. The encoded protein is CAWGPGTVNTGELFF.